One sample yielded the 29 T cell receptor beta chains listed below, sequenced in a study of blood T cell repertoires in COVID-19. Clones were sequenced by immunoSEQ multiplex PCR, and TCRdb holds only the in-frame ones, with some missing. Among about 670,000 clones listed, 80% to 90% were seen once. Sequencing input: peripheral blood. All receptors come from a young woman with acute or convalescent COVID-19.

The chain carries TRBV7-9 and TRBJ2-3; TRBD2 agrees at 9 bases. CDR1 and CDR2 (germline): SEHNR, FQNEAQ (reference sequence). Unmatched junction bases numbered 18, after V lost 5 bases and J lost 3 bases. The CDR3 contains 19 residues. CDR3 coding DNA: TGTGCCAGCAGCCCGGCGGGGTGGGGTAGCGGGGGCCCTACAGATACGCAGTATTTT. It specifies CASSPAGWGSGGPTDTQYF.

This chain connects TRBV5-4 to TRBJ2-7; 13 bases agree with TRBD2. Germline V gene sequence: CDR1 SGHNT, CDR2 YYREEE (reference sequence). Trimming at V came to 2 bases and at J to 4 bases, leaving 6 bases not matched to a gene. This CDR3 is 16 amino acids long. The CDR3 loop reads CASSFRLAGGGYEQYF. CDR3 in DNA: TGTGCCAGCAGCTTCAGACTAGCGGGGGGCGGGTACGAGCAGTACTTC.

V and J are TRBV29-1 and TRBJ1-3; no clear D gene. Germline V gene lookup returns CDR1 SQVTM and CDR2 ANQGSEA. This CDR3 is built from 13 residues. V was trimmed by 4 bases and J by 0 bases, leaving 7 bases between them. The CDR3 loop is CSVVSLSGNTIYF. The CDR3 DNA follows: TGCAGCGTTGTCTCCCTCTCTGGAAACACCATATATTTT. Full variable domain (outside the CDR3, taken from reference TRBV29-1 and TRBJ1-3): SAVISQKPSRDICQRGTSLTIQCQVDSQVTMMFWYRQQPGQSLTLIATANQGSEATYESGFVIDKFPISRPNLTFSTLTVSNMSPEDSSIYLCSVVSLSGNTIYFGEGSWLTVV.

The CDR3 is CASSSGQGRSPAAFF. In DNA form, the CDR3 reads TGTGCCAGCAGCTCGGGACAGGGGAGATCTCCGGCTGCTTTCTTT. This chain uses TRBV5-4 with TRBJ1-1, with 10 bases identical to TRBD1. Germline V gene data show CDR1 as SGHNT and CDR2 as YYREEE (reference sequence). J lost 11 bases, V lost 3 bases, and 13 bases had no gene match. CDR3 length: 15 amino acids.

This chain links TRBV12-3 or TRBV12-4 with TRBJ2-2; D not resolved. The V end lost 5 bases, the J end lost 4 bases, and 5 bases lay between the germline ends. This CDR3 spans 12 amino acids. CDR3 loop: CASSDTTGELFF. The DNA for the CDR3 is TGTGCCAGCAGTGACACCACCGGGGAGCTGTTTTTT.

Concerning this clone: Different DNA sequences within this sample yield the same CDR3. V is TRBV5-1 and J is TRBJ2-3, with TRBD2 matching over 10 bases. This CDR3 contains 16 residues. Germline trimming cut 4 bases from V and 2 bases from J; bases unmatched to any gene: 7. Germline CDR1 is SGHRS and CDR2 is YFSETQ. CDR3 bases: TGCGCCAGCAGCCCACCCCTAGCGGGGGTCACAGATACGCAGTATTTT. This translates into CASSPPLAGVTDTQYF.

The chain has TRBV5-1 and TRBJ1-4, with TRBD1 as a possible D gene (5 bases). The CDR3 loop spans 15 amino acids. V dropped 0 bases and J dropped 5 bases, with 11 bases sitting between them. Germline values: CDR1 SGHRS, CDR2 YFSETQ. Written as DNA, the CDR3 is TGCGCCAGCAGCTTGGCCGGGCGGGGGAATGAAAAACTGTTTTTT. It codes for CASSLAGRGNEKLFF. The full variable domain, completed using reference TRBV5-1 and TRBJ1-4, is KAGVTQTPRYLIKTRGQQVTLSCSPISGHRSVSWYQQTPGQGLQFLFEYFSETQRNKGNFPGRFSGRQFSNSRSEMNVSTLELGDSALYLCASSLAGRGNEKLFFGSGTQLSVL.

The chain recombines TRBV30 with TRBJ1-1, with a weak D call TRBD1 (6 bases). CDR3 length: 12 amino acids. Trimming left V 8 bases short and J 8 bases short, with 18 bases between. Germline lookup yields CDR1 GTSNPN and CDR2 SVGIG (reference sequence). CDR3 DNA sequence: TGTGCCGGGATACAGGGAGAGATCGAAGCTTTCTTT. As protein: CAGIQGEIEAFF.

Comments on this clone: The CDR3 end shows no conserved phenylalanine or tryptophan, and so a read error is likely. Because the CDR3's place on the DNA is in doubt, the DNA is left out and the CDR3 is given as listed by TCRdb. This chain connects TRBV4-1 to TRBJ2-7; TRBD2, as called in the table, went unchecked against the DNA. CDR1 is MGHRA, CDR2 YSYEKL, per germline. The CDR3 length equals 13 residues, ends included. The CDR3 sequence is CASSQELAGVPWI.

This chain uses TRBV4-1 with TRBJ1-5; D is unclear. The germline V and J ends were trimmed by 2 bases and 0 bases, with 14 bases remaining between them. This CDR3 is built from 17 residues. Per germline, CDR1 MGHRA and CDR2 YSYEKL. Here the CDR3 DNA reads TGCGCCAGCAGCCAATCTGGACTTTTCAATAGCAATCAGCCCCAGCATTTT. Amino acid sequence: CASSQSGLFNSNQPQHF.

This clone was seen only once. The V call is TRBV7-2, the J call TRBJ2-7; 11 bases line up with TRBD2. The ends lost 0 bases at V and 1 base at J; junction bases unmatched: 11. The germline gives CDR1 SGHTA, CDR2 FQGNSA. The CDR3 loop spans 19 amino acids. The chain's CDR3 is CASSLAGHSGGASSYEQYF. CDR3 coding DNA: TGTGCCAGCAGCTTAGCGGGTCATAGCGGGGGGGCCTCTTCCTACGAGCAGTACTTC.

The CDR3: CASSELEELFF. DNA for the CDR3: TGTGCCAGCAGTGAACTGGAGGAACTGTTTTTT. The chain links TRBV6-1 to TRBJ1-4, with no clear D. Deletions cut 2 bases from V and 12 bases from J, with 7 bases between. Per germline, CDR1 MNHNS and CDR2 SASEGT. The CDR3 is 11 residues long.

On this clone: The identical CDR3 is also encoded by other nucleotide sequences in the sample. The rearrangement links TRBV5-1 to TRBJ1-2; D is ambiguous. Germline V gene sequence: CDR1 SGHRS, CDR2 YFSETQ. Trimming took 0 bases from V and 5 from J, leaving 5 bases between them. This CDR3 is 12 amino acids long. CDR3 in amino acids: CASSLGSYGYTF. The DNA for the CDR3 is TGCGCCAGCAGCTTGGGCAGTTATGGCTACACCTTC.

A note on this clone: The same CDR3 also results from other DNA sequences found in this sample. The V call is TRBV9, the J call TRBJ1-1; a weak D match, TRBD1 (5 bases). CDR1 is SGDLS, CDR2 YYNGEE, per germline. The CDR3 runs to 13 residues. Trimming pared 2 bases from V and 6 bases from J, leaving 11 bases between. The CDR3 bases are TGTGCCAGCAGCGTTTCGGGGGGTTCTGAAGCTTTCTTT. Translating it yields CASSVSGGSEAFF. The full variable domain, rest sourced from reference TRBV9 and TRBJ1-1, is DSGVTQTPKHLITATGQRVTLRCSPRSGDLSVYWYQQSLDQGLQFLIQYYNGEERAKGNILERFSAQQFPDLHSELNLSSLELGDSALYFCASSVSGGSEAFFGQGTRLTVV.

The chain joins TRBV28 to TRBJ1-1, with 7 bases matching TRBD1. Per germline, CDR1 MDHEN and CDR2 SYDVKM. V lost 11 bases and J lost 2; bases outside the gene matches: 8. The CDR3 consists of 13 residues. The CDR3 protein is CAVRGQINTEAFF. The CDR3 DNA follows: TGTGCCGTACGGGGACAGATCAACACTGAAGCTTTCTTT.

This chain joins TRBV3-1 (or the pseudogene TRBV3-2) and TRBJ1-4; the D is unclear. CDR1 and CDR2 (germline): LGHDT, YNNKEL (reference sequence). V lost 1 base, J lost 3 bases, and 18 bases lay in between. The CDR3 is 18 residues long. The CDR3 loop is CASSQVFGIGGANEKLFF. The CDR3 DNA follows: TGTGCCAGCAGCCAAGTCTTCGGGATCGGTGGGGCTAATGAAAAACTGTTTTTT.

This chain uses TRBV10-3 with TRBJ2-7; 8 bases are a match to TRBD1. This CDR3 region has 14 residues. With V trimmed by 11 bases and J by 3 bases, 12 bases remained unmatched. Germline V gives CDR1 ENHRY, CDR2 SYGVKD. The CDR3 region has the DNA TGTGCCTCAACAGGGGGACTGCCGATCTACGAGCAGTACTTC. Residues: CASTGGLPIYEQYF.

This chain connects TRBV6-5 to TRBJ1-1, with D perhaps TRBD1 (6 bases). The V end lost 6 bases, the J end lost 4 bases, and 9 bases lay between the germline ends. The CDR3 runs to 12 residues. CDR1 is MNHEY, CDR2 SVGAGI, per germline. For the CDR3, the DNA is TGTGCCAGCAGCGCACAGGGCACTGAAGCTTTCTTT. Translated, it gives CASSAQGTEAFF.

This clone has more than one count but fewer than ten. The gene calls are TRBV30 and TRBJ1-2; D gene ambiguous. With 6 bases removed from V and 8 bases from J, the gap between germline ends came to 7 bases. This CDR3 has 9 amino acids. The V gene's germline CDR1 is GTSNPN and CDR2 SVGIG (reference sequence). In DNA, the CDR3 is TGTGCCTGCCGTCCGGGCTACACCTTC. The encoded protein is CACRPGYTF.

The V gene is TRBV7-8, the J gene TRBJ2-2, with 7 bases matching TRBD1. The junction had 9 bases not matched to a gene; V was cut back by 5 bases and J by 6 bases. CDR3 size: 15 residues. CDR1 is SGHVS and CDR2 is FQNEAQ in the germline V gene. The CDR3 bases are TGTGCCAGCAGCCCCCCTGGACAGGCGGCCGGGGAGCTGTTTTTT. Translating it yields CASSPPGQAAGELFF.

The CDR3 here is CASSLLTNEKLFF. CDR3 nucleotide sequence: TGTGCCAGCAGTCTCCTGACTAATGAAAAACTGTTTTTT. The chain has TRBV27 and TRBJ1-4; D is unclear. Trimming stripped 5 bases from V and 2 bases from J, with 6 bases between. The CDR3 spans 13 residues. Looked up from germline, CDR1 is MNHEY and CDR2 is SMNVEV (reference sequence).

The V and J genes are TRBV6-5 and TRBJ1-2, with TRBD1 as a possible D gene (6 bases). The V and J ends lost 6 bases and 6 bases respectively, with 14 bases between them. CDR1 is MNHEY, CDR2 SVGAGI, per germline. The CDR3 length is 13 residues. The CDR3 nucleotides are TGTGCCAGCAGGGGTCGACAGGTGGATGGCTACACCTTC. It specifies CASRGRQVDGYTF.

V and J are TRBV7-7 and TRBJ2-7; 8 positions agree with TRBD1. Germline V gives CDR1 SSHAT, CDR2 FNYEAQ (reference sequence). The CDR3 consists of 15 residues. The trim removed 5 bases at V and 0 bases at J, leaving 6 bases unmatched. CDR3 sequence reads: CASSLRTGSSYEQYF. The CDR3 DNA sequence: TGTGCCAGCAGCCTACGGACAGGGAGCTCCTACGAGCAGTACTTC.

The chain recombines TRBV6-5 with TRBJ1-6, with D unresolved. V lost 0 bases to trimming and J lost 14 bases, with 17 bases between them. This CDR3 is 15 amino acids long. Per germline, CDR1 MNHEY and CDR2 SVGAGI. The CDR3 protein is CASSYSPQLLSALHF. The CDR3 bases are TGTGCCAGCAGTTACTCTCCACAGCTCCTGTCGGCCCTCCACTTT.

This clone showed up just a few times. The chain links TRBV6-5 to TRBJ1-2; D unclear. This CDR3 contains 15 residues. The germline CDR1 and CDR2 sequences are MNHEY and SVGAGI. Trimming pared 0 bases from V and 4 bases from J, leaving 12 bases between. The CDR3 is CASSYSREGGYGYTF. In nucleotides, the CDR3 is TGTGCCAGCAGTTACTCGAGGGAGGGAGGCTATGGCTACACCTTC.

This clone has a single count. The chain has TRBV5-1 and TRBJ2-1; the match to TRBD2 covers 10 bases. Per germline, CDR1 SGHRS and CDR2 YFSETQ. The CDR3 consists of 15 residues. With V trimmed by 0 bases and J by 5 bases, 2 bases remained unmatched. CDR3 sequence: CASSLGLAGDNEQFF. As DNA, the CDR3 is TGCGCCAGCAGCTTGGGTCTAGCGGGGGACAATGAGCAGTTCTTC.

V gene TRBV6-5 combines with J gene TRBJ2-1; 7 bases map to TRBD1. Trimming took 2 bases from V and 2 from J; bases not matched to a gene: 0. The CDR3 is 14 amino acids. Germline CDR1 MNHEY, CDR2 SVGAGI. The CDR3 loop reads CASSYGQAYNEQFF. The CDR3 nucleotides read TGTGCCAGCAGTTACGGACAGGCCTACAATGAGCAGTTCTTC.

This clone was detected only once. The rearrangement joins TRBV7-9 to TRBJ1-3; no clear D gene. CDR1 and CDR2 from the germline V gene are SEHNR and FQNEAQ (reference sequence). V lost 8 bases and J 9 bases, leaving 17 bases between the germline ends. The CDR3 has 13 residues. The CDR3 is CASGPRTSLTIYF. The CDR3 coding sequence is TGTGCCAGCGGTCCGCGAACCTCTCTCACCATATATTTT. The full variable domain, with the rest looked up from reference TRBV7-9 and TRBJ1-3, is DTGVSQNPRHKITKRGQNVTFRCDPISEHNRLYWYRQTLGQGPEFLTYFQNEAQLEKSRLLSDRFSAERPKGSFSTLEIQRTEQGDSAMYLCASGPRTSLTIYFGEGSWLTVV.

The chain carries TRBV15 and TRBJ2-1; D remains ambiguous. Germline V gene sequence: CDR1 LNHNV, CDR2 YYDKDF (reference sequence). V lost 0 bases and J lost 6, with 6 bases in between. This CDR3 region has 13 residues. DNA of the CDR3: TGTGCCACCAGCAGAGACTATAGCAATGAGCAGTTCTTC. Protein sequence: CATSRDYSNEQFF.